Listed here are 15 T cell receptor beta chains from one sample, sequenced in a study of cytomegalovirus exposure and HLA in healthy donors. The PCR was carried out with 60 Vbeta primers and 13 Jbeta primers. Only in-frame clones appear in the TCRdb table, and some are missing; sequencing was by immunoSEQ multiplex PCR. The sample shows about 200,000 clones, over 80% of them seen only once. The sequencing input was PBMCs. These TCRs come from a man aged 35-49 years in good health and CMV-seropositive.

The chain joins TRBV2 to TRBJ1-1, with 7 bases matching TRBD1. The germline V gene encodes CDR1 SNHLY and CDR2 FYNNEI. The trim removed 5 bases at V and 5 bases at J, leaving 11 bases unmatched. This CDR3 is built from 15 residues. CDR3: CASSLSGAGGTEAFF. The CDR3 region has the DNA TGTGCCAGCAGTCTATCAGGGGCAGGGGGGACTGAAGCTTTCTTT.

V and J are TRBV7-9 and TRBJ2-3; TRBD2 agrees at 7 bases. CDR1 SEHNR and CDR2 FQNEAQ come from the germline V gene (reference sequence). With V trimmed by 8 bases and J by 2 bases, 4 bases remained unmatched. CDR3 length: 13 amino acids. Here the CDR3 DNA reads TGTGCCAGCTTCCTAGCGGCCACAGATACGCAGTATTTT. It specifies CASFLAATDTQYF.

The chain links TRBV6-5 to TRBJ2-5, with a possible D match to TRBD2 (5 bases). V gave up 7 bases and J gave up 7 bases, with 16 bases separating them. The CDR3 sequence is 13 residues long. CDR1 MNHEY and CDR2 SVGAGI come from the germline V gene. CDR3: CASTIGAVGTQYF. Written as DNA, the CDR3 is TGTGCCAGCACAATAGGAGCGGTCGGGACCCAGTACTTC.

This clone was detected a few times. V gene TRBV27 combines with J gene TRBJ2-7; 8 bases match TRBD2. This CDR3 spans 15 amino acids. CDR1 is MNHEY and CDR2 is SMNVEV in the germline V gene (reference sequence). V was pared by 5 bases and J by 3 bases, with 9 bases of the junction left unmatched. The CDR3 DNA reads TGTGCCAGCAGTGGGGCAGCGGGAGCCAACTACGAGCAGTACTTC. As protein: CASSGAAGANYEQYF.

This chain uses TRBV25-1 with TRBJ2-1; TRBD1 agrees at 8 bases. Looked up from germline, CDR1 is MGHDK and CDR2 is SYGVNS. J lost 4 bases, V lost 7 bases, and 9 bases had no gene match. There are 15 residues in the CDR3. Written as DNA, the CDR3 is TGTGCCAGCACCGGGCAGGGGGCCTATTACAATGAGCAGTTCTTC. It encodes CASTGQGAYYNEQFF.

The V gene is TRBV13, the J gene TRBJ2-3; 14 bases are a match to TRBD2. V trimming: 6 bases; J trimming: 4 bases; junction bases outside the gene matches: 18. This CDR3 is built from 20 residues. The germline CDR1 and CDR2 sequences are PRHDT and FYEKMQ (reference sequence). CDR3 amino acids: CASSNTRTSGRPYHPDTQYF. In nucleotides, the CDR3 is TGTGCCAGCAGTAATACCAGGACTAGCGGGAGGCCCTACCACCCAGATACGCAGTATTTT.

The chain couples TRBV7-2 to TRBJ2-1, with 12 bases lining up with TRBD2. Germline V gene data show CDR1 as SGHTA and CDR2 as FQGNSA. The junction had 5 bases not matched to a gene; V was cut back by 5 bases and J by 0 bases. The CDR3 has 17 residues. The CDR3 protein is CASSITSGRTSYNEQFF. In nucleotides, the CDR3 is TGTGCCAGCAGCATAACTAGCGGGAGGACCTCCTACAATGAGCAGTTCTTC.

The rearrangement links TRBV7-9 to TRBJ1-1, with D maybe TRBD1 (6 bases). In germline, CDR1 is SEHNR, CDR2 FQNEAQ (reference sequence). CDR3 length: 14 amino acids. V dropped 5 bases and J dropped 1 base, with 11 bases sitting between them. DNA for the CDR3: TGTGCCAGCAGCCGAGGACAGACGAACACTGAAGCTTTCTTT. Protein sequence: CASSRGQTNTEAFF.

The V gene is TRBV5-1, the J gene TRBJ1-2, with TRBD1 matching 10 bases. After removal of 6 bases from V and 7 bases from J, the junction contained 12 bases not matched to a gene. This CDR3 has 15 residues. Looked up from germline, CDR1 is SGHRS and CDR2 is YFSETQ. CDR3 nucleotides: TGCGCCAGCACCTACTCCGGGACAGGGGAGGGTGGCTACACCTTC. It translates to CASTYSGTGEGGYTF.

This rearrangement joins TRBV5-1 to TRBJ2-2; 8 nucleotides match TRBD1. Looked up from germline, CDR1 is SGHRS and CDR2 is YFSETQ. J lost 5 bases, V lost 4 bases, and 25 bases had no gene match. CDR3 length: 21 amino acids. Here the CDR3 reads CASSRGWGTGDVSPVTGELFF. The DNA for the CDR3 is TGCGCCAGCAGCCGTGGTTGGGGGACAGGCGACGTTTCGCCGGTTACCGGGGAGCTGTTTTTT.

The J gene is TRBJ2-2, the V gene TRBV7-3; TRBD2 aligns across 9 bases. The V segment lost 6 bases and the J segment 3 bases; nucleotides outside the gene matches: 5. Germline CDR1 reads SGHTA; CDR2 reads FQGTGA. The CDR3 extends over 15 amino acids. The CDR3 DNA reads TGTGCCAGCAGTCTAGCGGGATCGGACACCGGGGAGCTGTTTTTT. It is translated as CASSLAGSDTGELFF.

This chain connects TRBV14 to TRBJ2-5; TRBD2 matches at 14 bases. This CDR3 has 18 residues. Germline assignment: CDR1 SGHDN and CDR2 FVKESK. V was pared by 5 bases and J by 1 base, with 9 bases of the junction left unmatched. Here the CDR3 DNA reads TGTGCCAGCAGCACCCCCGGACTAGCGGGAGGCGTCCAAGAGACCCAGTACTTC. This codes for CASSTPGLAGGVQETQYF.

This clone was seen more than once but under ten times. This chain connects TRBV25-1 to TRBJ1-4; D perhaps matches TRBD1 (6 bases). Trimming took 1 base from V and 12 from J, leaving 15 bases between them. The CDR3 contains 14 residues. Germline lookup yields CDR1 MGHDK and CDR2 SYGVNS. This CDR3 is CASSEWGRGGELFF. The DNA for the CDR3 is TGTGCCAGCAGTGAATGGGGCAGGGGAGGGGAACTGTTTTTT.

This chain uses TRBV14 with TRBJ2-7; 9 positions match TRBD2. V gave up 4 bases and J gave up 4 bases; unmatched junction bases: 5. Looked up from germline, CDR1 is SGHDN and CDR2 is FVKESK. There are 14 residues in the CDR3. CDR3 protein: CASSLSGRRYEQYF. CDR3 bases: TGTGCCAGCAGCCTTAGCGGGAGAAGATACGAGCAGTACTTC.

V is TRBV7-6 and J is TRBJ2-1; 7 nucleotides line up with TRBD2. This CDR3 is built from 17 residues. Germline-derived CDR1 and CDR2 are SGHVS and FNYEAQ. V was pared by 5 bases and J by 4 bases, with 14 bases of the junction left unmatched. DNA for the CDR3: TGTGCCAGCAGCAAGGGGAACCGGGACTATGAATACAATGAGCAGTTCTTC. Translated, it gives CASSKGNRDYEYNEQFF.